The clone carrying this T cell receptor beta chain was seen repeatedly, ten times or more. Its matching antigen is unknown. Amplification of TCR beta CDR3 regions was performed using RNA transcripts as template. Researchers ran a first-round RT-PCR on the TCR CDR3 using the HTBI primer set. In TCRdb, the multiplex PCR reads were re-called with MiXCR into one record per CDR3 protein. The sample carries some 770,000 distinct CDR3 sequences, about 17% recorded once. The source of the sample is a study of T cells in Graves' hyperthyroidism and ophthalmopathy. Study-level results: Most expanded thyroid clonotypes above 0.001 also appeared in blood.

V shed 3 bases and J shed 4 bases, with 3 bases lying between them. CDR1 is KGHSH, CDR2 LQKENI, per germline. The CDR3 consists of 12 residues. Newly diagnosed hyperthyroidism patients aged 18 to 65 years had disease lasting under 2 months. This TCR derives from a man between 18 and 35 years old with Graves' hyperthyroidism. The chain recombines TRBV18 with TRBJ2-2; no clear D. The specimen was blood. The chain's CDR3 is CASSPATGELFF. The CDR3 DNA reads TGTGCCAGCTCACCGGCCACCGGGGAGCTGTTTTTT.